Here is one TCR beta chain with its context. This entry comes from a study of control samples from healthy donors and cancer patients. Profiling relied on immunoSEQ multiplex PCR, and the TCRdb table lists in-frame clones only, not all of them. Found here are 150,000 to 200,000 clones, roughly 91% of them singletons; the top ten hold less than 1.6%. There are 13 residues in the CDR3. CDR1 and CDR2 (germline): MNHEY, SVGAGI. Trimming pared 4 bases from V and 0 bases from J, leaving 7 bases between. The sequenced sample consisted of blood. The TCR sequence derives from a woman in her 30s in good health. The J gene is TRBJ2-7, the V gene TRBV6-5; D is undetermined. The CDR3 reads CASSWVGSYEQYF. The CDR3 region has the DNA TGTGCCAGCAGTTGGGTAGGCTCCTACGAGCAGTACTTC.